This T cell receptor beta chain was identified during a study of beta chain features in type 1 diabetes (dated by TCRdb to between 2017 and 2018). General notes on the study: Mean age, gender distribution, total cell number and subset yield did not differ between patients and healthy donors. A total of 107,917,701 sorted cells were examined across all samples, and RNA yield correlated strongly with the number of cells per subset. The study compared TCRB repertoires of sorted circulating CD4+ T cell subsets between recently diagnosed type 1 diabetes patients and matched healthy donors. Naive and central memory subsets were obtained from all 28 donors, but regulatory and stem cell-like memory subsets were isolated from only 8 patients and about 8 healthy donors. Paper-wide results and their limitations: PCR may preferentially amplify shorter templates, but because patient and control samples were amplified and corrected together, any resulting skew would affect both groups equally. Because the HLA sub-analyses included only small numbers of individuals, any influence of HLA type on TCRB rearrangement was left unresolved. At VDJ recombination sites, type 1 diabetes patients had fewer insertions and more deleted nucleotides, which implies abnormalities in thymic rearrangement. Because cDNA was sequenced instead of genomic DNA, activated cells with high expression could be over-represented, although the groups did not differ in activation or CD3 levels. Naive, central memory and regulatory TCRB repertoires appeared to be more alike among patients than among healthy donors. Type 1 diabetes patients showed a moderate but significant shortening of TCRB CDR3 length in all four CD4+ subsets.

A single peripheral blood draw of 95 to 150 mL on average was collected from each donor into heparinised tubes. Naive, central memory, regulatory and stem cell-like memory CD4+ T cells were sorted on a BD FACSAria II using a panel including CD45RO, CCR7, CD25, CD127, CD95 and CD27. Every sorted population had a purity above 98%. Right away, PBMCs were isolated by Lymphoprep density gradient centrifugation and were stained directly, with no culture step. To minimize batch effects, samples were stained and sorted in pairs, one healthy donor with one patient per experiment. This clone turned up a few times. Its antigen specificity is not known. Per-base quality was not reported, and no clone a single base away is much larger than it. All of the isolated RNA was reverse transcribed with the High Capacity cDNA Reverse Transcription Kit, so expressed TCRB transcripts were sequenced. Deep immunoSEQ sequencing was performed on naive, central memory and regulatory T cell samples, with an average of approximately 3.9 million total reads per sample. Sorted cells were lysed in RLT buffer and RNA was extracted with DNase-treated RNeasy Micro or Mini kits, depending on cell number. Each cell subset was processed on its own to prevent cross-contamination, while patient and healthy donor samples were processed together. TCRB sequences were amplified from cDNA with the immunoSEQ multiplex PCR, producing 87-bp fragments spanning the CDR3 region. Sequencing of the amplicons was done on the Illumina HiSeq platform. From the authors' description of their analysis: Synthetic template baselines were used to correct PCR bias computationally, reads within Hamming distance 2 were collapsed, and singletons that could not be merged were discarded. By aligning reads against IMGT, V, D and J genes, CDR3 length, and insertions or deletions at six rearrangement sites were assigned. Within each subset, clonotype counts were normalized to sorted cell number, and only after that were true diversity and Gini coefficients computed with the tcR R package. Repertoire sharing was quantified using the overlap coefficient calculated on TCRB nucleotide sequences. Out-of-frame TCRB sequences from naive cells were analyzed to stand in for the pre-selection repertoire. In its TCRdb copy, this immuneACCESS table keeps in-frame sequences only and misses some clones. Where compared with another copy, unresolved V genes explain less than half of these, and the others have no known cause. For V, J and clone size, that table is used; D and trimming come from the DNA. Within this sample are hundreds of thousands of clones, with under 15% of them counted one time only. 0.022% of the sample comes from the top ten.

From its cysteine to its phenylalanine, the CDR3 spans 15 amino acids. Only CDR3 DNA remains: 45 bases, in frame from the first base. The trim is 3 bases for V and 5 bases for J, with a gap of 16 bases between the germline ends. CDR1 is given as SEHNR and CDR2 as FQNEAQ, both from the germline V gene (reference sequence). The sample taken for sequencing was naive CD4+ T cells from blood. Taken with the paper, the label for cell subset or site translates to: true naive CD4+ T cells. In this chain, TRBV7-9 is recombined with TRBJ2-5, with TRBD1 as a weak D call on 6 bases. This TCR was recovered from a man aged 18 to 30 with type 1 diabetes. The CDR3 here reads CASSLGGTRGETQYF. The base sequence is TGTGCCAGCAGCTTGGGTGGGACACGCGGGGAGACCCAGTACTTC. Where the CDR3 stops, the reference TRBV7-9 and TRBJ2-5 genes take over; the full variable domain is DTGVSQNPRHKITKRGQNVTFRCDPISEHNRLYWYRQTLGQGPEFLTYFQNEAQLEKSRLLSDRFSAERPKGSFSTLEIQRTEQGDSAMYLCASSLGGTRGETQYFGPGTRLLVL.